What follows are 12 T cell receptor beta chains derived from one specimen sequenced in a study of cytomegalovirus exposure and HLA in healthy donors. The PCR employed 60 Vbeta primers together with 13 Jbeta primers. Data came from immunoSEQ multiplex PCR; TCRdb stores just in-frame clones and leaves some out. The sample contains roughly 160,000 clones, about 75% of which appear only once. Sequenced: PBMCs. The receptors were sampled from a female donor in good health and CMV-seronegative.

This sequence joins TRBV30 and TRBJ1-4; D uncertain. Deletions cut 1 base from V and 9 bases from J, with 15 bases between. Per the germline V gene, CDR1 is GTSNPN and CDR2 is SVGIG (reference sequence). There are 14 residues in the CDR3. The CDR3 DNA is TGTGCCTGGAGTGCACAGACGGACTTTCAAAAACTGTTTTTT. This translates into CAWSAQTDFQKLFF. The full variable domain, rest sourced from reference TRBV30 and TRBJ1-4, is SQTIHQWPATLVQPVGSPLSLECTVEGTSNPNLYWYRQAAGRGLQLLFYSVGIGQISSEVPQNLSASRPQDRQFILSSKKLLLSDSGFYLCAWSAQTDFQKLFFGSGTQLSVL.

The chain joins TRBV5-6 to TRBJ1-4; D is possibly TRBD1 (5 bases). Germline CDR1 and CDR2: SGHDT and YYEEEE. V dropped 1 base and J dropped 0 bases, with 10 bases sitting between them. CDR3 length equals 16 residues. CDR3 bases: TGTGCCAGCAGCTTGTTCTGGGGGGCAACTAATGAAAAACTGTTTTTT. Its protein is CASSLFWGATNEKLFF.

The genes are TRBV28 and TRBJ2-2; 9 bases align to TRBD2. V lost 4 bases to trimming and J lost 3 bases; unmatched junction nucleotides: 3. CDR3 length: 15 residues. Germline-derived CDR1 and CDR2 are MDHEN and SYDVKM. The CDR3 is CASSSGGRDTGELFF. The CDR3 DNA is TGTGCCAGCAGTTCGGGCGGGAGGGACACCGGGGAGCTGTTTTTT. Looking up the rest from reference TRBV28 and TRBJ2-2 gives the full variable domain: DVKVTQSSRYLVKRTGEKVFLECVQDMDHENMFWYRQDPGLGLRLIYFSYDVKMKEKGDIPEGYSVSREKKERFSLILESASTNQTSMYLCASSSGGRDTGELFFGEGSRLTVL.

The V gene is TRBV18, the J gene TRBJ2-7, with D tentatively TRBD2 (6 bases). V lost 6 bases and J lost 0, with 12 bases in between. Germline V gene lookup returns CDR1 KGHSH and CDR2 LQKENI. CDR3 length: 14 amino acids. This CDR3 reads CASSYSSVSYEQYF. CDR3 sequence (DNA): TGTGCCAGCTCGTATTCTAGCGTCTCCTACGAGCAGTACTTC.

CDR3 DNA sequence: TGTGCCAGCAGTTTAGGTAGCGGGGGAACCTACGAGCAGTACTTC. Translated, it gives CASSLGSGGTYEQYF. The chain uses TRBV28 and TRBJ2-7, with 9 positions matching TRBD2. This CDR3 contains 15 residues. Germline CDR1 MDHEN, CDR2 SYDVKM. Losses at the gene ends were 2 bases for V and 2 bases for J; bases not matched to a gene: 4.

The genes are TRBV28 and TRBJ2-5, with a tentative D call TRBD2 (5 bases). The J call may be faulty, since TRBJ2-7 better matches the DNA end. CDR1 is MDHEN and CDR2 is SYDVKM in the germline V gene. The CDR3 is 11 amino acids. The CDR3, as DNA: TGTGCCAGCAGGAGGGACTACGAGCAGTACTTC. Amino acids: CASRRDYEQYF.

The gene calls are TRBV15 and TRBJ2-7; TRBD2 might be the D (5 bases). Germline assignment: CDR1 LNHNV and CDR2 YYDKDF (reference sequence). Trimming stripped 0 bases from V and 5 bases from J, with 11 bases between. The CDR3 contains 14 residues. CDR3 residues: CATSRDWEKDEQYF. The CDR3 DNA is TGTGCCACCAGCAGAGATTGGGAGAAGGACGAGCAGTACTTC.

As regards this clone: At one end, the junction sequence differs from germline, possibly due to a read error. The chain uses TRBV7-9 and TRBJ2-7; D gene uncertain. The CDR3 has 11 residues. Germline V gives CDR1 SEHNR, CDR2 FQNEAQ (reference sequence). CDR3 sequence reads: CSSSSRYEQYF. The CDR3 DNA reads TGTTCCAGCAGCTCCAGGTACGAGCAGTACTTC.

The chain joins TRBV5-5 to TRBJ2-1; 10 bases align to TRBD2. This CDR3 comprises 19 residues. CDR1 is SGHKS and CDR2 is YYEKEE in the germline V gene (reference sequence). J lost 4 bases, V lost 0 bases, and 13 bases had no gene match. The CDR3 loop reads CASSLVVLAGANGYNEQFF. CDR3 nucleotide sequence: TGTGCCAGCAGCTTGGTAGTCCTAGCGGGAGCGAATGGGTACAATGAGCAGTTCTTC.

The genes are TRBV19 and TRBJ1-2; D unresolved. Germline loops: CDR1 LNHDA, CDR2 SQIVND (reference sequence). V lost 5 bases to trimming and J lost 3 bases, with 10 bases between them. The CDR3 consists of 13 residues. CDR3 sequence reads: CASSYGSHYGYTF. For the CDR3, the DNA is TGTGCCAGTAGTTATGGCTCTCACTATGGCTACACCTTC.

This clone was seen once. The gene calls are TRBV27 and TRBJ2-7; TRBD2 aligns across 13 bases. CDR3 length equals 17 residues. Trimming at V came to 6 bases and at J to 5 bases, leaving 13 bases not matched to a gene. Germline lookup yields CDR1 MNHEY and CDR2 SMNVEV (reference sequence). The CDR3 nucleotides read TGTGCCAGCAGACGAACCGACTTTGGACTAGCGGGAGACGAGCAGTACTTC. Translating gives CASRRTDFGLAGDEQYF.

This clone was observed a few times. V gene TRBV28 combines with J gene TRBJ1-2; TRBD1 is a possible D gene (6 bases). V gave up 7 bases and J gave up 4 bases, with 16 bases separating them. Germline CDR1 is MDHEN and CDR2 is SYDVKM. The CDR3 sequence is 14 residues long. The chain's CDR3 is CASIPGGAVYGYTF. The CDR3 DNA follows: TGTGCCAGCATCCCGGGGGGGGCGGTCTATGGCTACACCTTC.